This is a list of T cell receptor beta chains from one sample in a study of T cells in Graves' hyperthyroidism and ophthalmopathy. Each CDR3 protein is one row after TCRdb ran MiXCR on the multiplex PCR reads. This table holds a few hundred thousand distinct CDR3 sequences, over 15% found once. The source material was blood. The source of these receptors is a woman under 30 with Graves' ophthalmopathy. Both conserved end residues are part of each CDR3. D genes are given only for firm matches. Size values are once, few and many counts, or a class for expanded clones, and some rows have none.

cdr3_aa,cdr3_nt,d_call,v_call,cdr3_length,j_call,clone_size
CSVEGSADTYEQYF,TGCAGCGTTGAAGGGTCGGCAGATACCTACGAGCAGTACTTC,NA,TRBV29-1,14,TRBJ2-7,few
CASSAGGAGVYNEQFF,TGTGCCAGCAGTGCGGGGGGAGCGGGGGTTTACAATGAGCAGTTCTTC,TRBD2,TRBV12-3/TRBV12-4,16,TRBJ2-1,many
CASSSGQSDTDTQYF,TGTGCCAGCAGCTCGGGACAGTCAGACACAGATACGCAGTATTTT,TRBD1,TRBV28,15,TRBJ2-3,many
CASSLTGEGSPLHF,TGTGCCAGCAGTCTTACAGGAGAGGGTTCACCCCTCCACTTT,NA,TRBV28,14,TRBJ1-6,many
CASSKGGDFNQPQHF,TGTGCCAGTAGCAAGGGGGGGGACTTCAATCAGCCCCAGCATTTT,NA,TRBV19,15,TRBJ1-5,few
CASITGGSREASGANVLTF,TGTGCCAGCATCACCGGGGGGAGCAGGGAGGCCTCTGGGGCCAACGTCCTGACTTTC,TRBD2,TRBV12-3/TRBV12-4,19,TRBJ2-6,many
CASSLMASTDTQYF,TGTGCCAGCAGTTTAATGGCTAGCACAGATACGCAGTATTTT,NA,TRBV27,14,TRBJ2-3,many
CSAAGLAGGVVTKNIQYF,TGCAGTGCTGCCGGACTAGCGGGAGGGGTGGTGACCAAAAACATTCAGTACTTC,TRBD2,TRBV20-1,18,TRBJ2-4,few
CASSGSGGLQETQYF,TGCGCCAGCAGCGGAAGCGGGGGCCTCCAAGAGACCCAGTACTTC,TRBD2,TRBV5-1,15,TRBJ2-5,NA
CASSPDRGMGEAFF,TGCGCCAGCAGCCCGGACAGGGGGATGGGTGAAGCTTTCTTT,TRBD1,TRBV5-1,14,TRBJ1-1,many
CASSLEWREGRAGELFF,TGTGCCAGCAGCTTAGAATGGCGGGAGGGCCGGGCCGGGGAGCTGTTTTTT,TRBD2,TRBV7-2,17,TRBJ2-2,many
CASSVYPGGPTNEKLFF,TGTGCCAGCAGTGTATATCCAGGAGGACCAACTAATGAAAAACTGTTTTTT,NA,TRBV2,17,TRBJ1-4,many
CASTSTASGPEQYF,TGTGCCAGCACTTCAACTGCTAGCGGGCCCGAGCAGTACTTC,TRBD2,TRBV28,14,TRBJ2-7,NA
CASSPWTGNDEQYF,TGTGCCAGCAGCCCCTGGACAGGGAATGACGAGCAGTACTTC,TRBD1,TRBV11-2,14,TRBJ2-7,NA
CASSLGTGLQDTEAFF,TGTGCCAGCAGCCTTGGGACAGGCCTCCAGGACACTGAAGCTTTCTTT,TRBD1,TRBV3-1,16,TRBJ1-1,many
CASSSSGRAYNEQFF,TGTGCCAGCAGCAGCAGCGGGAGGGCCTACAATGAGCAGTTCTTC,TRBD2,TRBV7-6,15,TRBJ2-1,many
CSAGVMNTEAFF,TGCAGTGCTGGAGTAATGAACACTGAAGCTTTCTTT,NA,TRBV20-1,12,TRBJ1-1,many
CASSTKTENTEAFF,TGTGCCAGCAGCACAAAGACCGAGAACACTGAAGCTTTCTTT,NA,TRBV4-2,14,TRBJ1-1,NA
CASSTPWGTSGSNEQFF,TGTGCCAGCAGCACCCCGTGGGGGACTAGCGGGAGCAATGAGCAGTTCTTC,TRBD2,TRBV28,17,TRBJ2-1,many
CASTVTGVYGYTF,TGTGCCAGCACCGTAACAGGGGTCTATGGCTACACCTTC,TRBD1,TRBV6-1,13,TRBJ1-2,many
CSARLSGAGANSGNTIYF,TGCAGTGCTAGATTGAGCGGGGCAGGGGCGAACTCTGGAAACACCATATATTTT,NA,TRBV20-1,18,TRBJ1-3,NA
CSVEGRQGAYEQYF,TGCAGCGTTGAAGGTCGGCAGGGGGCTTACGAGCAGTACTTC,TRBD1,TRBV29-1,14,TRBJ2-7,few
CASSQEEFLAEAGNEQFF,TGCGCCAGCAGCCAGGAGGAATTTTTAGCGGAGGCTGGCAATGAGCAGTTCTTC,NA,TRBV4-3,18,TRBJ2-1,few
CASSLDQGSEQYF,TGCGCCAGCAGCTTGGACCAGGGCTCCGAGCAGTACTTC,NA,TRBV5-1,13,TRBJ2-7,few
CASSLGSGHTEQYF,TGCGCCAGCAGCCTAGGGTCAGGGCATACCGAGCAGTACTTC,NA,TRBV4-1,14,TRBJ2-7,few
CASTLAGGPVGANEQFF,TGTGCCAGCACACTAGCGGGAGGGCCTGTGGGTGCGAATGAGCAGTTCTTC,TRBD2,TRBV18,17,TRBJ2-1,few
CANSRSGVQETQYF,TGCGCCAACAGCCGCTCGGGGGTCCAAGAGACCCAGTACTTC,NA,TRBV4-1,14,TRBJ2-5,NA
CASRLGIAGELFF,TGTGCCAGTAGATTGGGGATAGCCGGGGAGCTGTTTTTT,NA,TRBV13,13,TRBJ2-2,few
CSAGRGFQGTQYF,TGCAGTGCTGGGCGCGGGTTCCAAGGGACCCAGTACTTC,NA,TRBV20-1,13,TRBJ2-5,NA
CANLPRDSTDTQYF,TGTGCCAACCTGCCCCGGGACAGCACAGATACGCAGTATTTT,NA,TRBV6-2/TRBV6-3,14,TRBJ2-3,few
CASSLGGGDSYEQYF,TGTGCCAGCAGTTTGGGAGGGGGGGATTCCTACGAGCAGTACTTC,NA,TRBV28,15,TRBJ2-7,NA
CASSGPGLAGPAAGELFF,TGTGCCAGCAGTGGACCGGGACTAGCGGGCCCCGCGGCCGGGGAGCTGTTTTTT,TRBD2,TRBV28,18,TRBJ2-2,NA
CAISEGETMNTEAFF,TGTGCCATCAGTGAAGGGGAAACGATGAACACTGAAGCTTTCTTT,NA,TRBV10-3,15,TRBJ1-1,few
CASSRGVSALHF,TGTGCCAGCAGTAGGGGGGTCTCGGCCCTCCACTTT,NA,TRBV28,12,TRBJ1-6,many
CAWSVGSSGGELFF,TGTGCCTGGAGTGTAGGGTCCTCAGGCGGGGAGCTGTTTTTT,NA,TRBV30,14,TRBJ2-2,many
CAGTRLGYEQYF,TGTGCCGGAACGCGACTAGGCTACGAGCAGTACTTC,NA,TRBV30,12,TRBJ2-7,once
CASSPEGDRGWSPLHF,TGTGCCAGCAGCCCAGAGGGGGACAGGGGTTGGTCACCCCTCCACTTT,TRBD1,TRBV7-2,16,TRBJ1-6,few
CASSPRTDFFTDTQYF,TGCGCCAGCAGCCCCAGGACTGACTTCTTCACAGATACGCAGTATTTT,NA,TRBV5-1,16,TRBJ2-3,many
CASSLGVGSTDTQYF,TGTGCCAGTAGCCTAGGGGTCGGTAGCACAGATACGCAGTATTTT,NA,TRBV19,15,TRBJ2-3,few
CASSLGKGTANYGYTF,TGTGCCAGCAGCTTGGGGAAGGGGACAGCAAACTATGGCTACACCTTC,TRBD1,TRBV7-2,16,TRBJ1-2,many
CASSLEPGFGRYNEQFF,TGCGCCAGCAGCTTGGAGCCCGGTTTCGGGCGGTACAATGAGCAGTTCTTC,NA,TRBV5-1,17,TRBJ2-1,many
CSAMDALTEAFF,TGCAGTGCGATGGATGCTCTAACTGAAGCTTTCTTT,NA,TRBV20-1,12,TRBJ1-1,many
CASSMLDSEAFF,TGTGCCAGTAGTATGTTAGACTCTGAAGCTTTCTTT,NA,TRBV19,12,TRBJ1-1,NA
CASSRSRESSGNTIYF,TGTGCCAGCAGCCGAAGCCGAGAGAGCTCTGGAAACACCATATATTTT,NA,TRBV4-2,16,TRBJ1-3,NA
CASSLEGLAGTGELFF,TGTGCCAGCAGCTTGGAGGGACTAGCGGGGACCGGGGAGCTGTTTTTT,TRBD2,TRBV5-6,16,TRBJ2-2,many
CASSLGHPSGAYNEQFF,TGTGCCAGCAGCTTGGGGCACCCTAGCGGGGCCTACAATGAGCAGTTCTTC,TRBD2,TRBV7-2,17,TRBJ2-1,many
CASSSSGTGKDTEAFF,TGTGCCAGCAGCTCTTCAGGGACAGGGAAAGACACTGAAGCTTTCTTT,TRBD1,TRBV7-2,16,TRBJ1-1,many
CATSRVGLSQETQYF,TGTGCCACCAGCAGAGTCGGACTTTCCCAAGAGACCCAGTACTTC,NA,TRBV15,15,TRBJ2-5,few
CASSYDRSYGYTF,TGTGCCAGCAGTTACGACAGATCCTATGGCTACACCTTC,NA,TRBV6-2/TRBV6-3,13,TRBJ1-2,many
CASRDSESSYEQYF,TGTGCCAGCAGGGACTCCGAGTCATCCTACGAGCAGTACTTC,NA,TRBV13,14,TRBJ2-7,few
CASSADGYEQYF,TGTGCCAGCAGCGCCGACGGGTACGAGCAGTACTTC,NA,TRBV9,12,TRBJ2-7,many
CASSRGQGSYGYTF,TGTGCCAGCAGCCGGGGACAGGGGAGCTATGGCTACACCTTC,TRBD1,TRBV7-6,14,TRBJ1-2,many
CASRAGGGLYNSPLHF,TGTGCCAGCAGGGCAGGTGGGGGACTTTATAATTCACCCCTCCACTTT,NA,TRBV6-1,16,TRBJ1-6,few
CASSQVGEGGQPQHF,TGCGCCAGCAGCCAAGTCGGGGAGGGAGGGCAGCCCCAGCATTTT,NA,TRBV4-1,15,TRBJ1-5,NA
CASSPLIGASGRYEQYF,TGCGCCAGCAGCCCCCTCATAGGGGCTAGCGGCCGTTACGAGCAGTACTTC,TRBD2,TRBV4-1,17,TRBJ2-7,many
CASSPPTSGGPYNEQFF,TGTGCCAGCAGCCCGCCCACTAGCGGGGGGCCCTACAATGAGCAGTTCTTC,TRBD2,TRBV7-9,17,TRBJ2-1,NA
CSARDPLGGGNQPQHF,TGCAGTGCTAGAGATCCATTAGGGGGGGGCAATCAGCCCCAGCATTTT,NA,TRBV20-1,16,TRBJ1-5,few
CSWGRVSNEQFF,TGCAGCTGGGGCCGAGTGTCCAATGAGCAGTTCTTC,NA,TRBV29-1,12,TRBJ2-1,many
CSVESSSGRAQETQYF,TGCAGCGTTGAAAGTTCGTCTGGCAGGGCCCAAGAGACCCAGTACTTC,NA,TRBV29-1,16,TRBJ2-5,many